Following are 26 T cell receptor beta chains from one sample sequenced in a study of response to subunit inactivated influenza vaccine. TCRdb reprocessed the RT-PCR reads via MiXCR and lists one record per CDR3 protein. This table holds around 580,000 distinct CDR3 sequences, approximately 10% found once. The sample in question was PBMCs from blood, obtained on the day of vaccination. The receptor set was obtained from a man between 45 and 60 years old who received an inactivated influenza vaccine.

There are a few counts of this clonotype. The chain carries TRBV6-1 and TRBJ1-5, with D unclear. Germline CDR1 MNHNS, CDR2 SASEGT. Trimming cost V 6 bases and J 5 bases, with 8 bases left between them. This CDR3 is 12 amino acids long. CDR3: CASSSVHQPQHF. DNA of the CDR3: TGTGCCAGCAGCTCCGTCCATCAGCCCCAGCATTTT.

This chain links TRBV29-1 with TRBJ2-2; TRBD1 agrees at 7 bases. V shed 6 bases and J 3 bases; nucleotides not matched to a gene: 7. CDR3 length equals 14 residues. Germline V lookup: CDR1 SQVTM, CDR2 ANQGSEA. This CDR3 reads CSVSPGQHTGELFF. CDR3 in DNA: TGCAGCGTGTCACCGGGACAGCACACCGGGGAGCTGTTTTTT.

In its sample, this clonotype was seen a few times. The chain employs TRBV10-3 and TRBJ2-1; TRBD2 aligns across 12 bases. This CDR3 is built from 14 residues. V dropped 5 bases and J dropped 7; count of bases not matched to a gene: 3. Germline CDR1 is ENHRY and CDR2 is SYGVKD. CDR3 bases: TGTGCCATCAGTCTAGCGGGGGGGCATAATGAGCAGTTCTTC. Its translation: CAISLAGGHNEQFF.

This rearrangement joins TRBV29-1 to TRBJ2-7; a possible D gene is TRBD2 (5 bases). This CDR3 is 15 amino acids long. V lost 0 bases and J lost 0, with 12 bases in between. Per germline, CDR1 SQVTM and CDR2 ANQGSEA. The CDR3 sequence: CSVEDRGFSSYEQYF. For the CDR3, the DNA is TGCAGCGTTGAAGATCGAGGGTTTTCCTCCTACGAGCAGTACTTC.

This chain uses TRBV6-1 with TRBJ2-1; D uncertain. Trimming took off 5 bases at V and 5 bases at J, with 16 bases between the two ends. Looked up from germline, CDR1 is MNHNS and CDR2 is SASEGT. This CDR3 region has 15 residues. CDR3 bases: TGTGCCAGCAGTCTCCCTACCAACCTTCACAATGAGCAGTTCTTC. Protein product: CASSLPTNLHNEQFF.

This clonotype was picked up many times. The J gene is TRBJ2-2, the V gene TRBV6-6, with 8 bases that match TRBD1. The CDR3 runs 14 residues. V was pared by 6 bases and J by 7 bases, with 7 bases of the junction left unmatched. From germline, CDR1 is MNHNY and CDR2 SVGAGI (reference sequence). The CDR3 region has the DNA TGTGCCAGCAGGCAGGGGGCGGAAAGCGGGGAGCTGTTTTTT. It specifies CASRQGAESGELFF.

This clonotype was observed at least ten times. The chain carries TRBV19 and TRBJ2-4, with a tentative D call TRBD2 (6 bases). The V and J ends lost 2 bases and 4 bases respectively, with 12 bases between them. CDR1 and CDR2 from the germline V gene are LNHDA and SQIVND (reference sequence). The length of the CDR3 is 15 residues. CDR3 loop: CASSITGSGKNIQYF. The CDR3 nucleotides are TGTGCCAGTAGTATAACCGGGAGTGGGAAAAACATTCAGTACTTC. The full variable domain, in which reference TRBV19 and TRBJ2-4 provide the parts outside the CDR3, is DGGITQSPKYLFRKEGQNVTLSCEQNLNHDAMYWYRQDPGQGLRLIYYSQIVNDFQKGDIAEGYSVSREKKESFPLTVTSAQKNPTAFYLCASSITGSGKNIQYFGAGTRLSVL.

This clonotype showed up just a few times. The chain carries TRBV12-3 or TRBV12-4 and TRBJ1-3; D is possibly TRBD1 (6 bases). Trimming removed 6 bases from V and 0 bases from J, with 15 bases in between. This CDR3 has 16 residues. The CDR3 here is CASSRDIPSSGNTIYF. CDR3 nucleotide sequence: TGTGCCAGCAGCCGGGACATCCCGAGCTCTGGAAACACCATATATTTT.

Many counts were recorded for this clonotype. The chain carries TRBV7-6 and TRBJ2-7, with D possibly TRBD1 on 5 matching bases. The CDR3 loop spans 14 amino acids. Germline V CDR1 and CDR2: SGHVS, FNYEAQ. V dropped 4 bases and J dropped 3 bases, with 13 bases sitting between them. CDR3 sequence (DNA): TGTGCCAGCAGCTCAGACGTCCAGGGCTACGAGCAGTACTTC. It specifies CASSSDVQGYEQYF.

In its sample, this clonotype was seen many times. This chain joins TRBV7-3 and TRBJ2-1; D is perhaps TRBD1 or TRBD2 (5 bases each). The CDR3 has 15 amino acids. Germline V gene sequence: CDR1 SGHTA, CDR2 FQGTGA. Trimming cost V 5 bases and J 2 bases, with 13 bases left between them. The CDR3 nucleotides are TGTGCCAGCAGCAAAGGGACGGTGACCTACAATGAGCAGTTCTTC. The encoded protein is CASSKGTVTYNEQFF. Combining the CDR3 with reference TRBV7-3 and TRBJ2-1 gives the whole variable domain GAGVSQTPSNKVTEKGKYVELRCDPISGHTALYWYRQSLGQGPEFLIYFQGTGAADDSGLPNDRFFAVRPEGSVSTLKIQRTERGDSAVYLCASSKGTVTYNEQFFGPGTRLTVL.

This clonotype was seen a handful of times. V usage is TRBV12-3 or TRBV12-4 and J usage is TRBJ2-1; 11 bases align to TRBD2. J gave up 4 bases and V 7 bases, and 6 bases lay outside the gene matches. The CDR3 spans 15 residues. Written as DNA, the CDR3 is TGTGCCAGCAACCCCCTAGCGGGGGGATACAATGAGCAGTTCTTC. It yields the protein CASNPLAGGYNEQFF.

This clonotype was observed a few times. This chain uses TRBV5-4 with TRBJ1-1, with TRBD1 identical over 7 bases. The J segment lost 1 base and the V segment lost 4 bases, leaving 7 bases of the junction unmatched. The length of the CDR3 is 15 residues. Germline assignment: CDR1 SGHNT and CDR2 YYREEE (reference sequence). The CDR3 sequence: CASSPLPGGNTEAFF. The CDR3 DNA sequence: TGTGCCAGCAGCCCTTTACCAGGGGGGAACACTGAAGCTTTCTTT.

This clonotype was seen many times. The chain is built from TRBV5-1 and TRBJ1-2; D unclear. CDR1 SGHRS and CDR2 YFSETQ come from the germline V gene. Between the trimmed V and J ends, which lost 0 bases and 1 base, there was a span of 4 bases. The CDR3 covers 13 residues. CDR3 nucleotides: TGCGCCAGCAGCTTGGTGGGTAACTATGGCTACACCTTC. Its protein is CASSLVGNYGYTF.

The chain joins TRBV12-3 or TRBV12-4 to TRBJ2-1; maybe TRBD1 (5 bases). This CDR3 has 15 amino acids. The V end was cut by 8 bases, the J end by 1 base, with 15 bases between. The DNA of the CDR3 is TGTGCCAGCGACATGGCCAGGGAATCCTACAATGAGCAGTTCTTC. It encodes CASDMARESYNEQFF.

This clonotype was detected a few times. The chain carries TRBV6-5 and TRBJ2-1; 8 bases map to TRBD2. J gave up 3 bases and V 2 bases, and 9 bases lay outside the gene matches. CDR3 length: 17 amino acids. Per germline, CDR1 MNHEY and CDR2 SVGAGI. CDR3 residues: CASSYTGGREHYNEQFF. CDR3 nucleotide sequence: TGTGCCAGCAGTTACACGGGAGGGCGGGAGCACTACAATGAGCAGTTCTTC.

This clonotype was seen only a few times. This sequence joins TRBV6-2 or TRBV6-3 and TRBJ2-1; 8 positions match TRBD2. With 4 bases clipped from V and 7 bases from J, the junction kept 15 bases outside the gene matches. CDR3 length: 17 amino acids. Germline V gene data show CDR1 as MNHEY and CDR2 as SVGEGT. As DNA, the CDR3 is TGTGCCAGCAGTTCCGCCCCGGGGGGGGAGAAGAGGAATGAGCAGTTCTTC. Encoded protein: CASSSAPGGEKRNEQFF.

The rearrangement links TRBV12-3 or TRBV12-4 to TRBJ2-7; TRBD1 matches at 10 bases. V lost 6 bases to trimming and J lost 4 bases; unmatched junction nucleotides: 3. CDR3 length: 13 residues. This chain's CDR3 is CASRDRGRYEQYF. The CDR3 DNA sequence: TGTGCCAGCAGAGACAGGGGGCGGTACGAGCAGTACTTC.

V is TRBV14 and J is TRBJ2-5; D not certain. The CDR3 loop spans 14 amino acids. CDR1 is SGHDN and CDR2 is FVKESK in the germline V gene. With 4 bases removed from V and 4 bases from J, the gap between germline ends came to 13 bases. The DNA of the CDR3 is TGTGCCAGCAGCCCGGGTCTGGGCAGAGAGACCCAGTACTTC. Translating it yields CASSPGLGRETQYF.

This clonotype was detected a few times. CDR3 in amino acids: CASSYNGAYSNQPQHF. The CDR3, as DNA: TGTGCCAGCAGTTACAACGGGGCCTATAGCAATCAGCCCCAGCATTTT. The genes are TRBV6-2 or TRBV6-3 and TRBJ1-5, with D perhaps TRBD1 (5 bases). The CDR3 is made up of 16 amino acids. Trimming pared 2 bases from V and 0 bases from J, leaving 11 bases between. Germline V gene lookup returns CDR1 MNHEY and CDR2 SVGEGT.

This clonotype has a handful of counts. The rearrangement links TRBV2 to TRBJ2-1; 11 bases map to TRBD2. The CDR3 runs 15 residues. Germline assignment: CDR1 SNHLY and CDR2 FYNNEI. J lost 4 bases, V lost 4 bases, and 3 bases had no gene match. CDR3 region: CASSVVAGGYNEQFF. In DNA form, the CDR3 reads TGTGCCAGCAGTGTTGTAGCGGGGGGGTACAATGAGCAGTTCTTC.

Many counts were recorded for this clonotype. V usage is TRBV20-1 and J usage is TRBJ2-5; 11 bases align to TRBD1. This CDR3 has 15 amino acids. The V segment lost 4 bases and the J segment 0 bases; nucleotides outside the gene matches: 4. CDR1 DFQATT and CDR2 SNEGSKA come from the germline V gene (reference sequence). CDR3 DNA: TGCAGTGCTAACCGGGACAGGGGGAACCAAGAGACCCAGTACTTC. Translating it yields CSANRDRGNQETQYF.

This clonotype was observed many times. The chain links TRBV12-3 or TRBV12-4 to TRBJ2-2, with D possibly being TRBD2 (6 bases). The CDR3 is made up of 14 amino acids. The ends were cut back, 2 bases at V and 4 bases at J, with 8 bases in the middle. The CDR3 region has the DNA TGTGCCAGCAGTTTAAGGCGGGGCACCGGGGAGCTGTTTTTT. Translating gives CASSLRRGTGELFF.

The chain employs TRBV6-2 or TRBV6-3 and TRBJ1-5; D perhaps matches TRBD1 (5 bases). From germline, CDR1 is MNHEY and CDR2 SVGEGT. V gave up 7 bases and J gave up 6 bases, with 13 bases separating them. There are 13 residues in the CDR3. In nucleotides, the CDR3 is TGTGCCAGCAATGATTGGGGGGGTCAGCCCCAGCATTTT. It specifies CASNDWGGQPQHF.

The table lists this clonotype with a few counts. This chain joins TRBV14 and TRBJ2-1; tentative D call: TRBD1 (7 bases). Germline CDR1 SGHDN, CDR2 FVKESK. The CDR3 runs 16 residues. The germline V and J ends were trimmed by 2 bases and 0 bases, with 11 bases remaining between them. This CDR3 reads CASSQWRDSSYNEQFF. In DNA, the CDR3 is TGTGCCAGCAGCCAATGGAGGGACAGCTCCTACAATGAGCAGTTCTTC. The full variable domain, with the rest looked up from reference TRBV14 and TRBJ2-1, is EAGVTQFPSHSVIEKGQTVTLRCDPISGHDNLYWYRRVMGKEIKFLLHFVKESKQDESGMPNNRFLAERTGGTYSTLKVQPAELEDSGVYFCASSQWRDSSYNEQFFGPGTRLTVL.

This clonotype was detected only a few times. An end of the junction differs from the germline gene, which may be a read error. The V gene is TRBV20-1, the J gene TRBJ1-5; the D is unclear. The CDR3 is made up of 16 amino acids. Germline CDR1 DFQATT, CDR2 SNEGSKA (reference sequence). CDR3 DNA: TGCTGTGCTAGAGATCTTGCGGGTATGGGCAATCAGCCCCAGCATTTT. Its translation: CCARDLAGMGNQPQHF.

This clonotype was seen only a few times. This chain connects TRBV29-1 to TRBJ1-1, with D possibly being TRBD1 (6 bases). Germline values: CDR1 SQVTM, CDR2 ANQGSEA. The CDR3 has 10 residues. The germline V and J ends were trimmed by 6 bases and 7 bases, with 9 bases remaining between them. CDR3 bases: TGCAGCGTGGCAGGGGATGAAGCTTTCTTT. It encodes CSVAGDEAFF.